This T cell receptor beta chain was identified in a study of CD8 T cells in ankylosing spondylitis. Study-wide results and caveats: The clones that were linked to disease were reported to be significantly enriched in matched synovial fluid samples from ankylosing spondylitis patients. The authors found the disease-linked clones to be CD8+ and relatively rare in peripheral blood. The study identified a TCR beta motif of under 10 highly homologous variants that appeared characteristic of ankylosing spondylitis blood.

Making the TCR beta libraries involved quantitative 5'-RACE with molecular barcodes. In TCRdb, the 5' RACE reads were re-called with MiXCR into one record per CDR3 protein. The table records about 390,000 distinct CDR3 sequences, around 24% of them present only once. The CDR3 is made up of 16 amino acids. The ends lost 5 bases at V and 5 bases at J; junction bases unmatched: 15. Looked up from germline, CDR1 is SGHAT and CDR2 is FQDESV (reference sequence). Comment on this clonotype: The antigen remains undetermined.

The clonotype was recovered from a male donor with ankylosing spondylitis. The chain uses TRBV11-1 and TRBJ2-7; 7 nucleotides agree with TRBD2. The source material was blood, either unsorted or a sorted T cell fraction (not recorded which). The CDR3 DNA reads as TGTGCCAGCAGCCGTCTTATTGCGGTAGCGGGTGACGAGCAGTACTTC. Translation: CASSRLIAVAGDEQYF.